This T cell receptor (beta chain) emerged from a study of beta chain features in type 1 diabetes. The overall study: There were some 100,000,000 sorted cells examined across all samples. Points from the study as a whole: Shorter TCRB CDR3s, moderately but significantly so, marked every one of the four CD4+ subsets in Type 1 diabetes patients. Patients with type 1 diabetes showed fewer VDJ junction insertions and more deletions.

Points on this clone: What it binds is not known.

Isolated RNA was reverse transcribed in full, so expressed TCRB transcripts were sequenced. Measured with immunoSEQ multiplex PCR; TCRdb has only the in-frame clones, and not every one. This sample has 600,000 to 700,000 clones, with 13% found just once. This TCR derives from a man between 18 and 29 years old with type 1 diabetes. The sequencing sample was made of naive CD4+ T cells from blood.

CDR3 sequence (DNA): TGTGCCAGCAGGACAGGGATAACAGGGTACGAGCAGTACTTC. It yields the protein CASRTGITGYEQYF. The chain carries TRBV6-1 and TRBJ2-7, with 7 bases identical to TRBD1. The CDR3 covers 14 residues. Germline CDR1 and CDR2: MNHNS and SASEGT. Losses at the gene ends were 6 bases for V and 4 bases for J; bases not matched to a gene: 9.